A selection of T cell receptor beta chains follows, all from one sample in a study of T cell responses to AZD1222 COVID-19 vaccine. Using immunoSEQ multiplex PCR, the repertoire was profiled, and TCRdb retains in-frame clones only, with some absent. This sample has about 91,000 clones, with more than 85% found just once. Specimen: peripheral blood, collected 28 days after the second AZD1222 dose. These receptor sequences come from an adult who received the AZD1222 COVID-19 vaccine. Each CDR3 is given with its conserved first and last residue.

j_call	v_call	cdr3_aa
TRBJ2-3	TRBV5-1	CASSYSGASGGYQVDTQYF
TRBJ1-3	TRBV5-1	CASRGTGGNTIYF
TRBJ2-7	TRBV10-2	CASSPVRFAGTQYEQYF
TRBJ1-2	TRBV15	CATSQGGFYGYTF
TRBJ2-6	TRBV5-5	CASSLRLTGANVLTF
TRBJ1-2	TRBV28	CASRSGALRYGYTF
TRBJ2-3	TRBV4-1	CASSQDVRGGDTQYF
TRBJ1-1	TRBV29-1	CSVVGSFTEAFF
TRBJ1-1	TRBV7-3	CASRGNTEAFF
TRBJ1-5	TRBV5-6	CASSRSDRGYQPQHF
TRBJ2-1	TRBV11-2	CASSLGGQYNEQFF
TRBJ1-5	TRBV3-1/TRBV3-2	CASSQDWGNQPQHF
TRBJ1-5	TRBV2	CASSGQGSNQPQHF
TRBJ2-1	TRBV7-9	CASSLLSEQFF
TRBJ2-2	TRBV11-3	CASSPGGELFF
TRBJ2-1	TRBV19	CASSPLDRAEQFF
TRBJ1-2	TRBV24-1	CATSDQARDMGWKGYTF
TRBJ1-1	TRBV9	CASSGRDREGTEAFF
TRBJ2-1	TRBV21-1	CATFRQCKQFF
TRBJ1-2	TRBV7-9	CASSSDGLYGYTF
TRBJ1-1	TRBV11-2	CASSRQNEAFF
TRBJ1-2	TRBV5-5	CASSPGDGANYGYTF
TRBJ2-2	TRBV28	CASSTYPGAGELFF
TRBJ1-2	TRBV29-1	CSAEPGNNYGYTF
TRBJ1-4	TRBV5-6	CASSIDRTNEKLFF
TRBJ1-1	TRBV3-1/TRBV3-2	CASCYSGQPNTEAFF
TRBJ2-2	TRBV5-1	CASTGQGLTGELFF
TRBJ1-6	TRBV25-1	CASSDRDRSGLSPLHF
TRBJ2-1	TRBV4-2	CASSQVDSGVNEQFF
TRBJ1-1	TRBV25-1	CASSEGPGVNTEAFF
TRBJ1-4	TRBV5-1	CASSLQGGHEKLFF
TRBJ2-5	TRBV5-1	CASSPDRNPLRETQYF
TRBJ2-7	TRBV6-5	CASSYSQGEQYF
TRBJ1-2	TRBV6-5	CASKPSGQGSYGYTF
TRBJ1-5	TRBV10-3	CAISESGRTDPQHF
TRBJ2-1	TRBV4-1	CASSQVGTFDEQFF
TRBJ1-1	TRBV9	CASSVGQGNTEAFF